The 8 T cell receptor beta chains listed next were all sequenced from one sample in a study of blood T cell repertoires in COVID-19. The table came from immunoSEQ multiplex PCR; TCRdb's copy has only in-frame clones and leaves some out. The data hold around 120,000 clones, with more than 75% observed a single time. The sample was peripheral blood. Every receptor here comes from a woman in her 70s with acute or convalescent COVID-19.

This chain connects TRBV10-1 to TRBJ1-5; the D gene is possibly TRBD1 (6 bases). The CDR3 sequence is 18 residues long. Germline V gene data show CDR1 as WNHNN and CDR2 as SYGVQD (reference sequence). V lost 2 bases and J lost 1, with 18 bases in between. This CDR3 reads CASSEAGEGGASNQPQHF. The CDR3 DNA is TGCGCCAGCAGTGAGGCGGGTGAGGGGGGGGCAAGCAATCAGCCCCAGCATTTT.

The chain has TRBV6-1 and TRBJ2-5; possibly TRBD1 for D (7 bases). Trimming took off 0 bases at V and 1 base at J, with 9 bases between the two ends. The CDR3 length is 15 residues. Germline CDR1 reads MNHNS; CDR2 reads SASEGT. The CDR3 coding sequence is TGTGCCAGCAGTGAAGCCAGGGGGGTCCAAGAGACCCAGTACTTC. It yields the protein CASSEARGVQETQYF.

V gene TRBV28 combines with J gene TRBJ1-5, with 9 positions matching TRBD1. The germline gives CDR1 MDHEN, CDR2 SYDVKM. V trimming: 8 bases; J trimming: 1 base; junction bases outside the gene matches: 6. The CDR3 contains 15 residues. The CDR3 sequence is CASSTGGSSNQPQHF. CDR3 DNA sequence: TGTGCCAGCTCAACAGGGGGCTCGAGCAATCAGCCCCAGCATTTT.

The J gene is TRBJ1-1, the V gene TRBV2; no firm D call. The CDR3 extends over 13 amino acids. Trimming shortened V by 7 bases and J by 2 bases, and 11 bases separated the two germline ends. The germline CDR1 and CDR2 sequences are SNHLY and FYNNEI. The CDR3 sequence is CASKIQFNTEAFF. CDR3 coding DNA: TGTGCCAGCAAGATTCAGTTCAACACTGAAGCTTTCTTT.

The gene calls are TRBV6-5 and TRBJ2-5, with 7 bases lining up with TRBD1. Germline-derived CDR1 and CDR2 are MNHEY and SVGAGI. There are 15 residues in the CDR3. With 8 bases clipped from V and 3 bases from J, the junction kept 12 bases outside the gene matches. The CDR3 region has the DNA TGTGCCAGCTCCACAGGGGAAATCCCCAAAGAGACCCAGTACTTC. It translates to CASSTGEIPKETQYF.

The CDR3 region is CASSGLGAFGYEQYF. The CDR3 DNA sequence: TGTGCCAGCTCTGGGTTGGGGGCGTTCGGATACGAGCAGTACTTC. J is TRBJ2-7 and V is TRBV28, with a weak D call TRBD1 (6 bases). Looked up from germline, CDR1 is MDHEN and CDR2 is SYDVKM. This CDR3 comprises 15 residues. Trimming removed 8 bases at V and 4 bases at J, with 21 bases between.

The V and J genes are TRBV24-1 and TRBJ1-2, with D possibly matching TRBD1 (5 bases). CDR1 and CDR2 (germline): KGHDR, SFDVKD. The CDR3 length is 13 residues. Trimming pared 5 bases from V and 8 bases from J, leaving 14 bases between. This CDR3 is CATSAGTLGGYTF. The DNA for the CDR3 is TGTGCCACCAGTGCCGGGACTTTAGGAGGCTACACCTTC.

The rearrangement links TRBV7-9 to TRBJ1-1; possible D gene TRBD1, 6 bases. The CDR3 consists of 13 residues. The V and J ends lost 7 bases and 6 bases respectively, with 15 bases between them. The germline gives CDR1 SEHNR, CDR2 FQNEAQ (reference sequence). CDR3 protein: CASNQLQGSEAFF. The DNA of the CDR3 is TGTGCCAGCAACCAACTACAGGGCTCTGAAGCTTTCTTT. Full variable domain (missing parts from reference TRBV7-9 and TRBJ1-1): DTGVSQNPRHKITKRGQNVTFRCDPISEHNRLYWYRQTLGQGPEFLTYFQNEAQLEKSRLLSDRFSAERPKGSFSTLEIQRTEQGDSAMYLCASNQLQGSEAFFGQGTRLTVV.